The entry below describes one T cell receptor beta chain. V was pared by 0 bases and J by 6 bases, with 8 bases between. This CDR3 has 13 residues. Germline CDR1 LGHNT, CDR2 FRNRAP. The data originate from a study of blood T cells in healthy people across ages. Using a J-beta primer mix together with a sample-barcoded 5' primer, a second PCR was run for roughly 7 to 11 cycles. TCRdb independently ran MiXCR on the 5' RACE reads; one entry per CDR3 protein. The sample holds more than 700,000 distinct CDR3 sequences, roughly 53% seen once. The chain recombines TRBV12-5 with TRBJ1-2; D not resolved. Sequencing was performed on blood. The clonotype was recovered from a man older than 75 in good health. The DNA for the CDR3 is TGTGCTAGTGGTTTGGTACTAGGGCATGGCTACACCTTC. Translating it yields CASGLVLGHGYTF.